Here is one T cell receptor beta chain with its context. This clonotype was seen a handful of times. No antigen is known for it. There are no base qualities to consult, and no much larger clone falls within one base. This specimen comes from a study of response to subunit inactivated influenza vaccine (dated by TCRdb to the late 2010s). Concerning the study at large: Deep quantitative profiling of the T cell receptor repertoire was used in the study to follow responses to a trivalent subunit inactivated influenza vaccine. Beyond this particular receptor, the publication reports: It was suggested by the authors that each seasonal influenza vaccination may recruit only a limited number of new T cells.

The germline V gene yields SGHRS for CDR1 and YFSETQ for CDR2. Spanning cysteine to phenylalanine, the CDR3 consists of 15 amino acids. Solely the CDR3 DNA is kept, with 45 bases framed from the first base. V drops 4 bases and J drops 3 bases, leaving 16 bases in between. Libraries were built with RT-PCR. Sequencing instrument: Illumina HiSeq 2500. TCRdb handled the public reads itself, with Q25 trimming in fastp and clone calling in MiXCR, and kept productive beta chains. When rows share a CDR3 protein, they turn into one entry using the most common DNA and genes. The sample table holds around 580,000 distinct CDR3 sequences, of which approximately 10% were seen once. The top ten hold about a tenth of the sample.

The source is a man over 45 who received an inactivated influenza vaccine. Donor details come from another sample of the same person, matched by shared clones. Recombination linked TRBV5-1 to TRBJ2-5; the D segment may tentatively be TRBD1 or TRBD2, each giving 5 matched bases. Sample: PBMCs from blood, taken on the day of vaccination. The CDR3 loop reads CASSPQTGGKETQYF. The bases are TGCGCCAGCAGCCCGCAGACTGGGGGAAAAGAGACCCAGTACTTC.